This T cell receptor (beta chain) appears in the sequencing data of a study of T cells after yellow fever vaccination (dated by TCRdb to about 2019). Regarding the research as a whole: Libraries from fractions with low cell numbers were prepared with the SMART-Seq v4 Ultra Low Input RNA kit. Two healthy male donors made up the cohort, one aged 18 to 29 years and the other aged 30 to 40 years. To follow T-cell clones before and after primary and booster YFV17D yellow fever vaccination, bulk TCR alpha and beta repertoires were sequenced over time. Blood was collected at multiple timepoints before and after primary and secondary immunization, and bulk PBMC replicates and cell subsets were isolated. Paper-wide results and their limitations: Because abundant contaminating clonotypes from the bulk population could be contained in FACS-sorted repertoires, computational filtering was required. The secondary T-cell response was found to be weaker but faster than the primary response, with a peak reached on day 5 rather than on day 15. A small share of clonotypes was detected in both CD4 and CD8 compartments, with the overlap likely arising from convergent recombination. After the booster, most clones that had expanded after primary vaccination were detected again (approximately 95% of CD4 and around nine tenths of CD8), suggesting broad maintenance of memory. Only two donors were included in the study, so the extent to which the findings can be generalized is limited.

The treatment or condition label here, explained by the study, means: live attenuated yellow fever vaccine strain. At each blood-draw timepoint, two biological replicates of bulk PBMCs were collected. PBMCs were isolated from peripheral blood using a standard Ficoll-Paque protocol. TriZol was used to extract RNA from bulk PBMCs, from CD4 and CD8 fractions, and from dextramer-positive and dextramer-negative fractions. The sample was run on an Illumina NovaSeq 6000. TCR cDNA was synthesized by 5'RACE template switching, which introduced a universal primer site and unique molecular identifiers. cDNA synthesis was primed from both the TCR alpha and TCR beta constant segments. Two PCR steps were used to amplify libraries, with sample barcodes and sequencing adapters being added in the second step. Sequencing of libraries was performed on Illumina HiSeq 2500 (2x100 bp) or NovaSeq (2x150 bp). Per the original workflow: Demultiplexing of reads and collapsing into UMI consensus sequences were performed with MIGEC, and V(D)J alignment was carried out with MiXCR. Clonotypes responding to the vaccine were identified with edgeR on replicate PBMC samples, with the criteria of FDR below 0.01 and a log2 fold change above 5 up to day 15. Bulk clonotypes were assigned CD4 or CD8 identity according to which sequenced CD4 or CD8 repertoire held them at higher abundance. TCRdb trimmed public reads at Q25 via fastp, called clones via MiXCR and kept in-frame beta chains. Every CDR3 protein is listed once, alongside the most common genes and DNA of its rows. These V and J calls originate from TCRdb's pipeline instead of the authors' own analysis. Here the sample has 250,000 to 350,000 distinct CDR3 sequences; approximately 4.3% occur a single time. Roughly a fifth of the sample lies in the top ten.

This clonotype was seen once. There is no known antigen for this receptor. No quality values exist for individual bases; no much larger clone is one base distant. One read yields weak evidence. Reading the germline V gene gives CDR1 KGHDR and CDR2 SFDVKD. There are 14 amino acids in the CDR3, from cysteine to phenylalanine inclusive. Only CDR3 DNA remains: 42 bases, in frame from the first base. V loses 2 bases of germline sequence and J loses 5 bases, and the interval between the two ends is 11 bases. The receptor comes from a man between 18 and 29 years old who received the YFV17D yellow fever vaccine. The rearrangement combines TRBV24-1 with TRBJ2-5; TRBD1 is a weak D gene call, 6 bases matching. The source was PBMCs, collected 15 days after the yellow fever booster vaccination. The nucleotides are TGTGCCACCAGTGATTCCAGGGGAGCGGAGACCCAGTACTTC. It codes for CATSDSRGAETQYF.